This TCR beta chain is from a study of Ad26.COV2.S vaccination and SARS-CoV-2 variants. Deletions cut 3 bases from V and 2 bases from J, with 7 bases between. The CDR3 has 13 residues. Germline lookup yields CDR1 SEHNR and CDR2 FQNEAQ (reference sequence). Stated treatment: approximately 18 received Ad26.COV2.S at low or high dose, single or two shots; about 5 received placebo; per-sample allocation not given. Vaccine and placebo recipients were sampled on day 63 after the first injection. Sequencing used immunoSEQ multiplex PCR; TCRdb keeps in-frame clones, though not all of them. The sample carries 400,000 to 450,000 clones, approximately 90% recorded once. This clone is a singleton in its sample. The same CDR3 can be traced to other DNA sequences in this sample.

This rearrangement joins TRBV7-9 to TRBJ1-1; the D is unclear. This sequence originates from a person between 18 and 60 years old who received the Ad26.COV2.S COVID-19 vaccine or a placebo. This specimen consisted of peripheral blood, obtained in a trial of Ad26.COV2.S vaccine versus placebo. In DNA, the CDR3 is TGTGCCAGCAGCTTGTATCGTAACACTGAAGCTTTCTTT. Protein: CASSLYRNTEAFF. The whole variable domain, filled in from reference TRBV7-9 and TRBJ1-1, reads DTGVSQNPRHKITKRGQNVTFRCDPISEHNRLYWYRQTLGQGPEFLTYFQNEAQLEKSRLLSDRFSAERPKGSFSTLEIQRTEQGDSAMYLCASSLYRNTEAFFGQGTRLTVV.